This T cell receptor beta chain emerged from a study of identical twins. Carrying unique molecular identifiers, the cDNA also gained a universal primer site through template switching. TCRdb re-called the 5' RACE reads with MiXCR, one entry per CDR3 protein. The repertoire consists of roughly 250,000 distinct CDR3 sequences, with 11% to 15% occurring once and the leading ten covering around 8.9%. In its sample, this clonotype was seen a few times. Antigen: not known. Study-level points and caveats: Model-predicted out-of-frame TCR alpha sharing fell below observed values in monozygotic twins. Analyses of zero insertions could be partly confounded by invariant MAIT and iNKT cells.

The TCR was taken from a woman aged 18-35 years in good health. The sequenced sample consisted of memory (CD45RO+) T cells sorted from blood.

The CDR3 coding sequence is TGTGCCAGCATCGGGACCAAAGAGACCCAGTACTTC. It encodes CASIGTKETQYF. The rearrangement links TRBV2 to TRBJ2-5; D may correspond to TRBD1 or TRBD2 (5 bases each). Germline-derived CDR1 and CDR2 are SNHLY and FYNNEI. The V end was cut by 7 bases, the J end by 3 bases, with 9 bases between. There are 12 residues in the CDR3. Full variable domain (rest looked up from reference TRBV2 and TRBJ2-5): EPEVTQTPSHQVTQMGQEVILRCVPISNHLYFYWYRQILGQKVEFLVSFYNNEISEKSEIFDDQFSVERPDGSNFTLKIRSTKLEDSAMYFCASIGTKETQYFGPGTRLLVL.